This TCR beta chain was observed in a study of blood T cell repertoires in COVID-19. Study information: The United States, Italy and Spain were the sources of the acute and convalescent COVID-19 samples. T cells, B-cell-depleted T cells, or PBMCs supplied cDNA or gDNA.

This clone was found once. V was shortened by 0 bases and J by 2 bases, with 12 bases between the two germline ends. The CDR3 sequence is 16 residues long. The germline V gene has CDR1 MNHEY and CDR2 SVGAGI. As originally analysed: Estimation of nucleated cell counts relied on the amplification of reference gene primers. The data were produced by immunoSEQ multiplex PCR, yet TCRdb's version contains in-frame clones alone and is incomplete. V, J and clone size are taken as reported in that table, and D and trimming were inferred from the DNA itself. The sample includes about 180,000 clones, around 88% seen only once; the top ten take 3.5% to 5%.

Sequenced sample: peripheral blood. The receptor was derived from a woman aged 25 to 39 with acute or convalescent COVID-19. V gene TRBV6-5 combines with J gene TRBJ2-3; no clear D gene. For the CDR3, the DNA is TGTGCCAGCAGTTACTCGTTGGAGTTCCTCACAGATACGCAGTATTTT. Translation gives CASSYSLEFLTDTQYF.